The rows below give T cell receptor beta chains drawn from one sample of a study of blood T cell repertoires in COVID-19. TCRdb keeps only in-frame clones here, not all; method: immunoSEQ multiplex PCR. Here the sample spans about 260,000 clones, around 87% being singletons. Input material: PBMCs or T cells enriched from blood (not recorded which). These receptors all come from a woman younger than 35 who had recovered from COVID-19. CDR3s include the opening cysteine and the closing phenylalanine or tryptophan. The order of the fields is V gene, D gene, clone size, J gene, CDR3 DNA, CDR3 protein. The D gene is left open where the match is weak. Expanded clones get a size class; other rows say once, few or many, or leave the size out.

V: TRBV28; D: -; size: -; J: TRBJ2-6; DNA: TGTGCCAGTCATTCGATCAGAGACTTCTCTGGGGCCAACGTCCTGACTTTC; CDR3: CASHSIRDFSGANVLTF
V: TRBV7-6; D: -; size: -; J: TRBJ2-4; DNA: TGTGCCAGCAGCTTAGCGAGGAGACAGAGCATTCAGTACTTC; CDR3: CASSLARRQSIQYF
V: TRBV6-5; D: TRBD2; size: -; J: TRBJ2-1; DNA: TGTGCCAGCAGGCTCGGGGGGGCCTCCTACAATGAGCAGTTCTTC; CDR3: CASRLGGASYNEQFF
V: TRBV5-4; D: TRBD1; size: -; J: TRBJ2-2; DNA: TGTGCCAGCAGCTTGAAGGGCAGGGGGCATGGCGGGGAGCTGTTTTTT; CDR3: CASSLKGRGHGGELFF
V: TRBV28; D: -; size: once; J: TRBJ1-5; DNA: TGTGCCAGCAGTTTAAGGGTGGGAAGGGGTCAGGATCAGCCCCAGCATTTT; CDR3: CASSLRVGRGQDQPQHF
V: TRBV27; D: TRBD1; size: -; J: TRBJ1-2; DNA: TGTGCCAGCAGTTTCAACAGGGGCACGGGCTACACCTTC; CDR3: CASSFNRGTGYTF
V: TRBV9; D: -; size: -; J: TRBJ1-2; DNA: TGTGCCAGCAGCGCCTTAGGGGGTTATGGCTACACCTTC; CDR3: CASSALGGYGYTF
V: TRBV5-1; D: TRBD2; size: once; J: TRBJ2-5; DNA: TGCGCCAGCGCGGGGACTAGCGGGGGAGAGACCCAGTACTTC; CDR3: CASAGTSGGETQYF
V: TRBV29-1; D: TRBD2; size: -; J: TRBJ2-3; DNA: TGCAGCGTCGACCGGGGGGAAACAGATACGCAGTATTTT; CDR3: CSVDRGETDTQYF
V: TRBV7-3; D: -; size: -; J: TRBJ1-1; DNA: TGTGCCAGCAGCCAGACGGGGGGAACCACTGAAGCTTTCTTT; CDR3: CASSQTGGTTEAFF
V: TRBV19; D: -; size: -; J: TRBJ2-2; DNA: TGTGCCAGTAGTATGACAGGGAACACCGGGGAGCTGTTTTTT; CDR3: CASSMTGNTGELFF
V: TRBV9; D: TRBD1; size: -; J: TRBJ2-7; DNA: TGTGCCAGCAGCGTAGAGAGGGGACAGGGGCCTGACGAGCAGTACTTC; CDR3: CASSVERGQGPDEQYF
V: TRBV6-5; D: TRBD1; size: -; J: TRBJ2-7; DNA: TGTGCCAGCCTGTCAGGGGGAGTCTACGAGCAGTACTTC; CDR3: CASLSGGVYEQYF
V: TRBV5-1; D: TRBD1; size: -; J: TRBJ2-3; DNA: TGCGCCAGCAGTCGTGACAGGGCGAGCACAGATACGCAGTATTTT; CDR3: CASSRDRASTDTQYF
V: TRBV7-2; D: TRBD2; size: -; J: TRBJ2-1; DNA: TGTGCCAGCAGCTTTAATAACAAGCGGGGGGTAGTGTTCTTC; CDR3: CASSFNNKRGVVFF
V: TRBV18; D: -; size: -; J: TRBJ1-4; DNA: TGTGCCAGCTCCCAGACTCCTACTAATGAAAAACTGTTTTTT; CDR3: CASSQTPTNEKLFF
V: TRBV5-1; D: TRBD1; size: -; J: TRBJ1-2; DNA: TGCGCCAGCAGCTCCGGGACAGGCGGGCCCTATGGCTACACCTTC; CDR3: CASSSGTGGPYGYTF
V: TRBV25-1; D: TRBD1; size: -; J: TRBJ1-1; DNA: TGTGCCAGCAGTGATCCCGGGACAGGTGAAGCTTTCTTT; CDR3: CASSDPGTGEAFF
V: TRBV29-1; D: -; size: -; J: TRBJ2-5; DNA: TGCAGCGTTGAACCCAGTCAGGAGACCCAGTACTTC; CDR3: CSVEPSQETQYF
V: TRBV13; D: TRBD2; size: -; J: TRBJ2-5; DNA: TGTGCCAGCAGCTCGCGGGGGCCCAGCGGGGGGCTAGAGACCCAGTACTTC; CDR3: CASSSRGPSGGLETQYF
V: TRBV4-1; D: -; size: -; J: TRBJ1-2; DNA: TGCGCCAGCAGCCAAGATCCTACTGGTGATGGCTACACCTTC; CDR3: CASSQDPTGDGYTF
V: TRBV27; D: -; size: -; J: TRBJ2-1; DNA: TGTGCCAGCAGCCTAACGGCCGGGGGCTCCTACAATGAGCAGTTCTTC; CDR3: CASSLTAGGSYNEQFF
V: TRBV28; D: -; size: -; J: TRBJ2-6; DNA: TGTGCCAGCAGTTTTTTACAGGGTTCAGCGGCTGGGGCCAACGTCCTGACTTTC; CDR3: CASSFLQGSAAGANVLTF
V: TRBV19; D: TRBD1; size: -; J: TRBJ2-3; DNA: TGTGCCAGTAGTATAGGACAGGGGGCAGATACGCAGTATTTT; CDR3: CASSIGQGADTQYF
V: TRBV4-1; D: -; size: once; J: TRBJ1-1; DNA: TGCGCCAGCAGCCAAGAGTTCCTTGACAGGAACACTGAAGCTTTCTTT; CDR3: CASSQEFLDRNTEAFF
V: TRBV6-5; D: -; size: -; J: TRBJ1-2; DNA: TGTGCCAGCAGTAACAGAGACTATGGCTACACCTTC; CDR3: CASSNRDYGYTF
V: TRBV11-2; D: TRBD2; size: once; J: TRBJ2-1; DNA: TGTGCCAGCAGCTTAGCCAAACTAGCGGGGGGGCTATGGGATGAGCAGTTCTTC; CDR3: CASSLAKLAGGLWDEQFF
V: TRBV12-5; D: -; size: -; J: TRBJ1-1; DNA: TGTGCTAGTGGTTTGGTACCAGGTGAAACTGAAGCTTTCTTT; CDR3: CASGLVPGETEAFF
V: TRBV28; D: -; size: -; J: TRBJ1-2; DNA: TGTGCCAGCAGTGCAAGGGGAGGCTATGGCTACACCTTC; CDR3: CASSARGGYGYTF